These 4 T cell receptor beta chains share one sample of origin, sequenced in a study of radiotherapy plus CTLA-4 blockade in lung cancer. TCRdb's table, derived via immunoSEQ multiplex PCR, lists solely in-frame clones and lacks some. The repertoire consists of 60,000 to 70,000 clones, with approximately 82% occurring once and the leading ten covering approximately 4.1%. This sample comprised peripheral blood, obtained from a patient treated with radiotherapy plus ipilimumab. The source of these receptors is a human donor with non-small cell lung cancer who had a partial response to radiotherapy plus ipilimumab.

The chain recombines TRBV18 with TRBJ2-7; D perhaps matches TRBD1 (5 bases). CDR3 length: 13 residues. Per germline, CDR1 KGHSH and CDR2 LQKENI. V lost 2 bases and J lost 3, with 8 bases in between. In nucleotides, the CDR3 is TGTGCCAGCTCACCAGCTCAGGGCTACGAGCAGTACTTC. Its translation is CASSPAQGYEQYF.

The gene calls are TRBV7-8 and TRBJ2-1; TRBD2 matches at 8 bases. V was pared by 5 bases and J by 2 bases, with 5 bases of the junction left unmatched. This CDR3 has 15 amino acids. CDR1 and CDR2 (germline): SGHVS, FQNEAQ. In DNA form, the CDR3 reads TGTGCCAGCAGCGCATCGGGGGGGGCCTACAATGAGCAGTTCTTC. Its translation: CASSASGGAYNEQFF.

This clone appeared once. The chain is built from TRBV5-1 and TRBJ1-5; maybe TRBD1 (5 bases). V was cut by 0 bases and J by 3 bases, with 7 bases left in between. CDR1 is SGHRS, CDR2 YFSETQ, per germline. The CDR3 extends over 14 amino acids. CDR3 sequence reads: CASSLGQPNQPQHF. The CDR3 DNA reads TGCGCCAGCAGCTTGGGACAGCCCAATCAGCCCCAGCATTTT.

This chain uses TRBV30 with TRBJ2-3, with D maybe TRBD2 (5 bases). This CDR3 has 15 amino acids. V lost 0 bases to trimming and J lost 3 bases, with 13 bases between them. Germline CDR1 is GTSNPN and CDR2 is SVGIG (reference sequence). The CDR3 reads CAWSVEGRRTDTQYF. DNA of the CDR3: TGTGCCTGGAGTGTAGAGGGCCGCCGAACAGATACGCAGTATTTT.